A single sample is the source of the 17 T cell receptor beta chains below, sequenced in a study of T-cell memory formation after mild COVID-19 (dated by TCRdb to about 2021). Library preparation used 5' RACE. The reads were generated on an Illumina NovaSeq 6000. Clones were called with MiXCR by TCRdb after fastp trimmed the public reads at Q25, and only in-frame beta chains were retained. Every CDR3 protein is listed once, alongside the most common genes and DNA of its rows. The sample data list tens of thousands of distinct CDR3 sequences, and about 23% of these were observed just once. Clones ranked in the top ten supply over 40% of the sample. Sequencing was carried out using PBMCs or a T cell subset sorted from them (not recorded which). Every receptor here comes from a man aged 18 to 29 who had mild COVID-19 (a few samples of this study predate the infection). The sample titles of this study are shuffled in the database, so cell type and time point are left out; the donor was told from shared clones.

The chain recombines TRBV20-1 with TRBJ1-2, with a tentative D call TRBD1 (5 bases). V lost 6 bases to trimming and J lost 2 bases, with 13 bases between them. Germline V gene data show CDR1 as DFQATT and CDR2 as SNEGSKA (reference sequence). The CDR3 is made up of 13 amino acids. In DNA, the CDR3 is TGCAGTGCCTCTCCCCCAGGGAACTATGGCTACACCTTC. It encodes CSASPPGNYGYTF.

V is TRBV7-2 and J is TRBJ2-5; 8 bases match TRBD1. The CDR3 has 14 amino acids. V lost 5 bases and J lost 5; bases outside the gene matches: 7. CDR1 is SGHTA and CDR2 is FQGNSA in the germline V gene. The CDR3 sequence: CASSRTGILETQYF. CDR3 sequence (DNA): TGTGCCAGCAGCCGGACAGGGATCTTGGAGACCCAGTACTTC.

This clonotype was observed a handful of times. DNA for the CDR3: TGTGCCAGCAGCCCCCGGCTAGCGGGGAGCTCCTACGAGCAGTACGTC. Translated, it gives CASSPRLAGSSYEQYV. This rearrangement joins TRBV7-6 to TRBJ2-7; 9 bases match TRBD2. After removal of 5 bases from V and 0 bases from J, the junction contained 8 bases not matched to a gene. The CDR3 runs to 16 residues. Germline assignment: CDR1 SGHVS and CDR2 FNYEAQ.

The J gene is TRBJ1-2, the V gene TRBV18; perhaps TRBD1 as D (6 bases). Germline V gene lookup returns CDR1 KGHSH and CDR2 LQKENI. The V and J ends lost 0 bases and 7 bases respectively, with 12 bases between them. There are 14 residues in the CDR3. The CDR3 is CASSPPDRGPGYTF. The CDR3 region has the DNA TGTGCCAGCTCACCACCGGACAGAGGCCCTGGCTACACCTTC.

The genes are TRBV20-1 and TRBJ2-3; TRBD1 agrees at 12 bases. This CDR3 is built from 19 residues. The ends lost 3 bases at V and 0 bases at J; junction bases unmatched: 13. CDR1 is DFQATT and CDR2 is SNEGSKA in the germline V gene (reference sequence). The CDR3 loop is CSARRVAGQGAASTDTQYF. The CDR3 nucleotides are TGCAGTGCTAGGCGAGTGGCGGGACAGGGGGCCGCTAGCACAGATACGCAGTATTTT.

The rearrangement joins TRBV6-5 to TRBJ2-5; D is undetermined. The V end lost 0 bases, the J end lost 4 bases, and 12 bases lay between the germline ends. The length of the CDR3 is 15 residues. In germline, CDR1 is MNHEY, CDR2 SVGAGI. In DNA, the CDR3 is TGTGCCAGCAGTTACTCGAGCTCGCTAGGAGAGACCCAGTACTTC. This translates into CASSYSSSLGETQYF.

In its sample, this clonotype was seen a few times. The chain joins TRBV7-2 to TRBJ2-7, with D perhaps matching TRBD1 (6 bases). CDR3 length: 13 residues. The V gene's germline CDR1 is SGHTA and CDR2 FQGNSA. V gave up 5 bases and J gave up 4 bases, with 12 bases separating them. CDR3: CASSPWDTYEQYF. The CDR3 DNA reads TGTGCCAGCAGCCCGTGGGACACTTACGAGCAGTACTTC.

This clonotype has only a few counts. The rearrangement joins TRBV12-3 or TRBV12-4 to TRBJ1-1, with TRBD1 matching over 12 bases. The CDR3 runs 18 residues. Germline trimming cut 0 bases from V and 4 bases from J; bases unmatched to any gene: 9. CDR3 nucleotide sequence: TGTGCCAGCAGTTTAGCAGGGGACAGGGGGCCATTGGGCACTGAAGCTTTCTTT. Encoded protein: CASSLAGDRGPLGTEAFF.

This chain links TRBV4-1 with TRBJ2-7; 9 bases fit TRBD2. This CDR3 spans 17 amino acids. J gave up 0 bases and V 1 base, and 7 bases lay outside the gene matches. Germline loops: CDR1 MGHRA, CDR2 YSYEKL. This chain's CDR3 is CASSQVRIAGDSYEQYF. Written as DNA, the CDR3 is TGCGCCAGCAGCCAAGTAAGGATAGCGGGGGACTCCTACGAGCAGTACTTC.

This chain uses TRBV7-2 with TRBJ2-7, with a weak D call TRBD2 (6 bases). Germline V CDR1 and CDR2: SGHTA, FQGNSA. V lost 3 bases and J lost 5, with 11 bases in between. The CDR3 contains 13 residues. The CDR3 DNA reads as TGTGCCAGCAGCTTGGGGGGAAGTAACGAGCAGTACGTC. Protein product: CASSLGGSNEQYV.

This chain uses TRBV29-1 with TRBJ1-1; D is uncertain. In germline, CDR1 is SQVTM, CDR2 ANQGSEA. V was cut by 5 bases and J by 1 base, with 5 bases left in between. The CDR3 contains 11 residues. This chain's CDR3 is CSVLRNTEAFF. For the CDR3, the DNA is TGCAGCGTTCTGAGGAACACTGAAGCTTTCTTT.

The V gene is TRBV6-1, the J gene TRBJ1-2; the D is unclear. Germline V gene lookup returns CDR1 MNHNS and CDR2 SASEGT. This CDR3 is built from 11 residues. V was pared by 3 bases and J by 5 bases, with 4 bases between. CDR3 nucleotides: TGTGCCAGCAGTGAGCTATATGGCTACACCTTC. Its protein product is CASSELYGYTF.

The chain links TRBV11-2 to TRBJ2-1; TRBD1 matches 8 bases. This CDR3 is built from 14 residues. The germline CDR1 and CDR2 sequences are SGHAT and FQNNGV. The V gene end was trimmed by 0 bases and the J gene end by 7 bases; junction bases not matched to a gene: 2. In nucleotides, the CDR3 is TGTGCCAGCAGCTTAGACAGGGGGCATAATGAGCAGTTCTTC. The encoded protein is CASSLDRGHNEQFF.

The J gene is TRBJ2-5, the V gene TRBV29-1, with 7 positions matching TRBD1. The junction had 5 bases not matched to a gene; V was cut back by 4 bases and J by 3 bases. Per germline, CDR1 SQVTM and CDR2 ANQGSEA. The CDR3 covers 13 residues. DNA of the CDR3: TGCAGCGTTGGATTCGACAGGGAAGAGACCCAGTACTTC. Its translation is CSVGFDREETQYF.

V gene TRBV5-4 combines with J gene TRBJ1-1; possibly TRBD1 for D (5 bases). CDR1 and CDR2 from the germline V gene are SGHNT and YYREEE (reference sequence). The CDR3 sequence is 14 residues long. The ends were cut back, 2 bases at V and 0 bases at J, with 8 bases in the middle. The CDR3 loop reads CASSFQGVNTEAFF. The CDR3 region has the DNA TGTGCCAGCAGCTTTCAAGGGGTGAACACTGAAGCTTTCTTT.

The CDR3 coding sequence is TGTGCCAGCAGTCGACAGGGGCGTTACAATGAGCAGTTCTTC. The encoded protein is CASSRQGRYNEQFF. This chain joins TRBV12-3 or TRBV12-4 and TRBJ2-1; 8 bases are shared with TRBD1. The CDR3 consists of 14 residues. The V gene end was trimmed by 5 bases and the J gene end by 4 bases; junction bases not matched to a gene: 4.

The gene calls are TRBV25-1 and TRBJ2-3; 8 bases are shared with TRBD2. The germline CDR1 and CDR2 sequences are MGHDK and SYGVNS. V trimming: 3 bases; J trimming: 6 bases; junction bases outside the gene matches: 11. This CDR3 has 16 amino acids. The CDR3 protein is CASSDSLAGTTDTQYF. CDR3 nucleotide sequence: TGTGCCAGCAGTGATTCTTTAGCGGGGACCACGGATACGCAGTATTTT.